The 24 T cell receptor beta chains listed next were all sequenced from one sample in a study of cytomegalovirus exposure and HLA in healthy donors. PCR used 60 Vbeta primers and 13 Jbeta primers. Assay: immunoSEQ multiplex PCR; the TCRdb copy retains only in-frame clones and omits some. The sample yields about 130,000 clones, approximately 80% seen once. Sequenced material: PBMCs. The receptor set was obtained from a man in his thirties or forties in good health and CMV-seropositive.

The CDR3, as DNA: TGTGCCAGCAGTTATAGAGGGGGCTGGCAGCCCCAGCATTTT. It encodes CASSYRGGWQPQHF. The genes are TRBV6-5 and TRBJ1-5, with 7 bases lining up with TRBD1. Losses at the gene ends were 3 bases for V and 7 bases for J; bases not matched to a gene: 6. This CDR3 has 14 residues. The germline CDR1 and CDR2 sequences are MNHEY and SVGAGI.

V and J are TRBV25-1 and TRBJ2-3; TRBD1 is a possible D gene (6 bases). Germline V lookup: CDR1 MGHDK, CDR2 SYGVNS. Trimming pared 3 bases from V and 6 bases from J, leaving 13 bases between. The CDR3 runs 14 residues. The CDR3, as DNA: TGTGCCAGCAGTGATTCCCCAAGGGGGGATACGCAGTATTTT. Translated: CASSDSPRGDTQYF.

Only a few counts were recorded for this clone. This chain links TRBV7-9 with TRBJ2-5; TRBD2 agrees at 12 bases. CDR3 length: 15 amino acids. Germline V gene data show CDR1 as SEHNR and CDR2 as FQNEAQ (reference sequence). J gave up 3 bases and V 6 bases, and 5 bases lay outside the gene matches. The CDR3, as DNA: TGTGCCAGCAGTCCTCGACTAGCGGGAGAAGAGACCCAGTACTTC. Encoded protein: CASSPRLAGEETQYF.

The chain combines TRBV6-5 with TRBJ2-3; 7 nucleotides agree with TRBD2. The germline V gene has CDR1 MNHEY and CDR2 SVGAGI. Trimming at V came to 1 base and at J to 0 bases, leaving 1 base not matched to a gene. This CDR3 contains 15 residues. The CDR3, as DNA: TGTGCCAGCAGTTACTTTAGCGGGAGCACAGATACGCAGTATTTT. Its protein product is CASSYFSGSTDTQYF.

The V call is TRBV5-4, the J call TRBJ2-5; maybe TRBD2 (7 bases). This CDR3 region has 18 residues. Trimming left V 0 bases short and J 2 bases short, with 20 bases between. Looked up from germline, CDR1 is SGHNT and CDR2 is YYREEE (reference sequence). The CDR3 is CASSLGPDRSGAQETQYF. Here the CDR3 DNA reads TGTGCCAGCAGCTTGGGGCCCGACAGGAGCGGGGCACAAGAGACCCAGTACTTC.

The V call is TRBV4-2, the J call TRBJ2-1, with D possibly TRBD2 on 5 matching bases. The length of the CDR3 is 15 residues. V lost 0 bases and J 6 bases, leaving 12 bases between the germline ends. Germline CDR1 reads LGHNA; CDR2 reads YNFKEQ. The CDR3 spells CASSQETLAVNEQFF. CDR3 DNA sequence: TGTGCCAGCAGCCAAGAAACTCTAGCTGTCAATGAGCAGTTCTTC.

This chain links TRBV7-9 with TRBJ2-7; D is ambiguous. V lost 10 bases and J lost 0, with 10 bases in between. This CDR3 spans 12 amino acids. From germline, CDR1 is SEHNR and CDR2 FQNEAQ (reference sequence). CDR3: CATSDTSYEQYF. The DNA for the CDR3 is TGTGCCACCAGTGACACCTCCTACGAGCAGTACTTC.

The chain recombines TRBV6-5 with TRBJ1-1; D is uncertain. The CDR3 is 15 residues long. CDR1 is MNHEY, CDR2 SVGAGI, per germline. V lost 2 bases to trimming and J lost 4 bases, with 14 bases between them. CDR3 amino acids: CASSYAGQVSTEAFF. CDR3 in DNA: TGTGCCAGCAGTTACGCGGGTCAGGTCTCCACTGAAGCTTTCTTT.

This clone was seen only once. CDR3 coding DNA: TGTGCCAGCAGCTTCAAGTCCGGGACACAAGGCTCCTACGAGCAGTACTTC. It yields the protein CASSFKSGTQGSYEQYF. This sequence joins TRBV5-4 and TRBJ2-7, with D possibly TRBD1 on 6 matching bases. The CDR3 is 17 amino acids. Per germline, CDR1 SGHNT and CDR2 YYREEE (reference sequence). With 2 bases removed from V and 0 bases from J, the gap between germline ends came to 18 bases. Full variable domain (missing parts from reference TRBV5-4 and TRBJ2-7): ETGVTQSPTHLIKTRGQQVTLRCSSQSGHNTVSWYQQALGQGPQFIFQYYREEENGRGNFPPRFSGLQFPNYSSELNVNALELDDSALYLCASSFKSGTQGSYEQYFGPGTRLTVT.

The CDR3 nucleotides are TGTGCCAGCAGCTTAGGGACTAGCGGAATCTCCTACGAGCAGTACTTC. It specifies CASSLGTSGISYEQYF. This chain connects TRBV7-2 to TRBJ2-7, with 10 bases fitting TRBD2. CDR1 and CDR2 (germline): SGHTA, FQGNSA. The CDR3 length is 16 residues. J was trimmed by 0 bases and V by 1 base; bases with no gene match: 3.

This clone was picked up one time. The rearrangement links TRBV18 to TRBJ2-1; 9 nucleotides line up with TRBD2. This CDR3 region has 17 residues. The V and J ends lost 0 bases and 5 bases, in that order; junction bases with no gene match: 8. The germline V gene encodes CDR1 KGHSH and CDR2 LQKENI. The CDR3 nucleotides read TGTGCCAGCTCACCACCCAATAGCGGGAGTAAGAACAATGAGCAGTTCTTC. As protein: CASSPPNSGSKNNEQFF.

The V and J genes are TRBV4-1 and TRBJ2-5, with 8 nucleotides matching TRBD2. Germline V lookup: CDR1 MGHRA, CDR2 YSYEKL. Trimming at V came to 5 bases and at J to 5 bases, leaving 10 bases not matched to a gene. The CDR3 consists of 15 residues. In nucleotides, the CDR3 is TGCGCCAGCAGCGGACGGGGGGGGCGGGGGGAGACCCAGTACTTC. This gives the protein CASSGRGGRGETQYF.

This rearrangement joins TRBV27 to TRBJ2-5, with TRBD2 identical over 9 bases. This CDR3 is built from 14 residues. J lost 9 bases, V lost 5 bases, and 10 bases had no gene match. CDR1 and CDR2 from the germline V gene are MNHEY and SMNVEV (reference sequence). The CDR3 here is CASSPVVAGVSQYF. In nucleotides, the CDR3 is TGTGCCAGCAGTCCCGTAGTAGCGGGAGTATCCCAGTACTTC.

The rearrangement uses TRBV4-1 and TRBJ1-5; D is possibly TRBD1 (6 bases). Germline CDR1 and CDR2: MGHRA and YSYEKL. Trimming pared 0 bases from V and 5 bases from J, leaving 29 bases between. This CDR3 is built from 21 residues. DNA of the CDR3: TGCGCCAGCAGCCAAGATCGTTTTGGCTTGGGGAGCAAACAGGGAGATCAGCCCCAGCATTTT. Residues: CASSQDRFGLGSKQGDQPQHF.

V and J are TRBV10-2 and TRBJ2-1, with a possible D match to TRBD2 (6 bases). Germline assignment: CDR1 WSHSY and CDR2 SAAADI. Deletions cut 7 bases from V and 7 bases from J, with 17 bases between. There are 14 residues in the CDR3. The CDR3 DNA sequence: TGCGCCAGCATACCCCTCGGGGGTCTAAATGAGCAGTTCTTC. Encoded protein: CASIPLGGLNEQFF.

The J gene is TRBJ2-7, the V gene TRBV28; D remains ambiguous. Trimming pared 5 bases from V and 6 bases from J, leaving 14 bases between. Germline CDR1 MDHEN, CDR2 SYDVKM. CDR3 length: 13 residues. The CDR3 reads CASSEDPGPEQYF. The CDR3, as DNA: TGTGCCAGCAGTGAGGATCCGGGTCCCGAGCAGTACTTC. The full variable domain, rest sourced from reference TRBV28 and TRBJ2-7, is DVKVTQSSRYLVKRTGEKVFLECVQDMDHENMFWYRQDPGLGLRLIYFSYDVKMKEKGDIPEGYSVSREKKERFSLILESASTNQTSMYLCASSEDPGPEQYFGPGTRLTVT.

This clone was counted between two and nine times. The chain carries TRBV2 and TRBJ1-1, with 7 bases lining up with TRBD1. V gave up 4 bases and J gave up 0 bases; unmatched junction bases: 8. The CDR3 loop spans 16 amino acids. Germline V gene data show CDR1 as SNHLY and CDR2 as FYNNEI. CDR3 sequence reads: CASSANRGAMNTEAFF. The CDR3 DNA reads TGTGCCAGCAGTGCAAACAGGGGTGCCATGAACACTGAAGCTTTCTTT.

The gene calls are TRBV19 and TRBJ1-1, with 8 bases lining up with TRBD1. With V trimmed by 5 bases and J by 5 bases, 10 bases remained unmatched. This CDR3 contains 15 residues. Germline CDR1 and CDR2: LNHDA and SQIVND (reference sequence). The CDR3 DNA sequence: TGTGCCAGTAGTGCCCCAGGGACAGGCCCGACTGAAGCTTTCTTT. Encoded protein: CASSAPGTGPTEAFF. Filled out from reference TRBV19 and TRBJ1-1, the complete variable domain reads DGGITQSPKYLFRKEGQNVTLSCEQNLNHDAMYWYRQDPGQGLRLIYYSQIVNDFQKGDIAEGYSVSREKKESFPLTVTSAQKNPTAFYLCASSAPGTGPTEAFFGQGTRLTVV.

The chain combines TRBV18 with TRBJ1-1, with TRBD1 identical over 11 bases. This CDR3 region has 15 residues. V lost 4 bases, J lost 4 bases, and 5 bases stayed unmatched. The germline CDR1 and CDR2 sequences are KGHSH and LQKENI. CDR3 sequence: CASSRTGGVTTEAFF. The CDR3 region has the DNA TGTGCCAGCTCACGGACAGGGGGCGTCACCACTGAAGCTTTCTTT.

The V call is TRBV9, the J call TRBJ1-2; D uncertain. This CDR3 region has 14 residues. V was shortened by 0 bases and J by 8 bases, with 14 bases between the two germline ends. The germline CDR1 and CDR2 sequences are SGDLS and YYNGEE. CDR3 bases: TGTGCCAGCAGCGTAGGAGGGAGGGTTCGGGGCTACACCTTC. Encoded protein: CASSVGGRVRGYTF.

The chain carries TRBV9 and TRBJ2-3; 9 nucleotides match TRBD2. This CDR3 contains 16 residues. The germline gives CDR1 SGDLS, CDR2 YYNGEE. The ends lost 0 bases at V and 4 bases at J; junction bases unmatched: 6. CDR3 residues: CASSVGGSGRPDTQYF. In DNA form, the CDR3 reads TGTGCCAGCAGCGTAGGTGGAAGCGGGAGGCCAGATACGCAGTATTTT. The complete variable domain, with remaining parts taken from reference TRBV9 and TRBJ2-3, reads DSGVTQTPKHLITATGQRVTLRCSPRSGDLSVYWYQQSLDQGLQFLIQYYNGEERAKGNILERFSAQQFPDLHSELNLSSLELGDSALYFCASSVGGSGRPDTQYFGPGTRLTVL.

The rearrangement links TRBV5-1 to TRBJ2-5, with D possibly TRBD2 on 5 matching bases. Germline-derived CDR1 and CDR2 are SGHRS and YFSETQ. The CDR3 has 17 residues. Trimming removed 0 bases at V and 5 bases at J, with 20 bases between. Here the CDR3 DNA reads TGCGCCAGCAGCTTGGGGGGTCGGGGTTTAGGGTTGGAGACCCAGTACTTC. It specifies CASSLGGRGLGLETQYF.

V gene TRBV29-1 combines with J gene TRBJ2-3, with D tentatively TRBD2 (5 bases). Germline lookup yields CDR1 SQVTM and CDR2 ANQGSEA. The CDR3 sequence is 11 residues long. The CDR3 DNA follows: TGCAGTGATACGGAGGTGGATACGCAGTATTTT. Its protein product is CSDTEVDTQYF.

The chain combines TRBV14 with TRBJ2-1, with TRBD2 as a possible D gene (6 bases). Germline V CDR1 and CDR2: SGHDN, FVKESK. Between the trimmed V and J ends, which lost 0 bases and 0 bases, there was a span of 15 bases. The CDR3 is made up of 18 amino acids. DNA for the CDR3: TGTGCCAGCAGCCAAGATTTTATAGCGGAGACCTCCTACAATGAGCAGTTCTTC. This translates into CASSQDFIAETSYNEQFF.